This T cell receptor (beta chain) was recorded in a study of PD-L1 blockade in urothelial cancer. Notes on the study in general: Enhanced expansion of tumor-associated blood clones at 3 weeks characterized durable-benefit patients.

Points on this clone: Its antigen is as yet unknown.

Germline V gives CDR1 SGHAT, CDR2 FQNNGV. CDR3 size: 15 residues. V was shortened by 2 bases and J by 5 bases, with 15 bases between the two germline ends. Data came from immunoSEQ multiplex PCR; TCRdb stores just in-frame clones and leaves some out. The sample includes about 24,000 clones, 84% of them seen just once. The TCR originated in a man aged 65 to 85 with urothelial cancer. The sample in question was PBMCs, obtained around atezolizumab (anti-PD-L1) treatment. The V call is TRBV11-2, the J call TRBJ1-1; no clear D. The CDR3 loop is CASSLSDGVGTEAFF. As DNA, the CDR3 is TGTGCCAGCAGCTTATCTGACGGAGTGGGTACTGAAGCTTTCTTT.